This TCR beta chain was profiled in a study of blood T cell repertoires in COVID-19. Authors' methods: Reference gene primer amplification in the assay estimated nucleated cell counts. Assay used: immunoSEQ multiplex PCR; TCRdb lists only in-frame clones, some missing. Clone size and the V and J calls come from that table; the DNA yielded D and trimming. The data hold about 96,000 clones, with about 90% observed a single time. There are 15 residues in the CDR3. Germline CDR1 and CDR2: MDHEN and SYDVKM. The V gene lost 2 bases and the J gene lost 2 bases, with 12 bases spanning the gap. The receptor comes from a human donor with COVID-19, enrolled during active disease. The donor label of this sample is uncertain. The gene calls are TRBV28 and TRBJ1-2; D remains ambiguous. What was sequenced was peripheral blood. As DNA, the CDR3 is TGTGCCAGCAGTTTACCTGAGGCGGGAAACTATGGCTACACCTTC. Protein product: CASSLPEAGNYGYTF.